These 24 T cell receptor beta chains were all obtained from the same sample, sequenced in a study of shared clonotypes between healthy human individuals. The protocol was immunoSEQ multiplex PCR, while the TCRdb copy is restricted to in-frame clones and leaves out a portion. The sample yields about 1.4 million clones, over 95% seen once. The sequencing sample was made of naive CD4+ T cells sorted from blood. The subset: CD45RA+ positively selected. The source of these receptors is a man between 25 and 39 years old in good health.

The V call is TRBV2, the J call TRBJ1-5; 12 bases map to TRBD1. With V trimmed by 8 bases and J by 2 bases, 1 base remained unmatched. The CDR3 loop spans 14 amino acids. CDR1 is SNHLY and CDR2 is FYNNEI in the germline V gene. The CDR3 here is CASGTGGRNQPQHF. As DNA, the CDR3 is TGTGCCAGCGGGACAGGGGGCCGCAATCAGCCCCAGCATTTT.

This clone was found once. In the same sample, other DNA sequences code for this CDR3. CDR3 protein: CASSLGPSNQPQHF. CDR3 sequence (DNA): TGTGCCAGCAGCTTGGGCCCTTCCAATCAGCCCCAGCATTTT. The V and J genes are TRBV5-5 and TRBJ1-5; no clear D. V shed 0 bases and J shed 3 bases, with 7 bases lying between them. Germline assignment: CDR1 SGHKS and CDR2 YYEKEE (reference sequence). This CDR3 region has 14 residues.

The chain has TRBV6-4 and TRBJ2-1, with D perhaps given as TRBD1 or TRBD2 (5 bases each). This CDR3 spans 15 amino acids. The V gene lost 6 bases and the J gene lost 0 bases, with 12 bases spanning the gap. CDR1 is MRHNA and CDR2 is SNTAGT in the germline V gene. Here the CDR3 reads CASRRDASSYNEQFF. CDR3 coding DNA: TGTGCCAGCAGGAGGGACGCCAGCTCCTACAATGAGCAGTTCTTC.

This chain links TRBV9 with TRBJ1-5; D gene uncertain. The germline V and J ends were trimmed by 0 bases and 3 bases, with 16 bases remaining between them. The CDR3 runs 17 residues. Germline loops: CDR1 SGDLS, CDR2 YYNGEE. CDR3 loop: CASSVVGRHQPNQPQHF. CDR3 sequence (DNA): TGTGCCAGCAGCGTAGTGGGTAGGCACCAACCCAATCAGCCCCAGCATTTT.

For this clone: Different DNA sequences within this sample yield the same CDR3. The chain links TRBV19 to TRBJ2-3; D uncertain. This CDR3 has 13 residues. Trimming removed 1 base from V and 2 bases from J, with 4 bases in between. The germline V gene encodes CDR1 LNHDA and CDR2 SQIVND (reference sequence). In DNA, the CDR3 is TGTGCCAGTAGTATAGGGACCACAGATACGCAGTATTTT. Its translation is CASSIGTTDTQYF.

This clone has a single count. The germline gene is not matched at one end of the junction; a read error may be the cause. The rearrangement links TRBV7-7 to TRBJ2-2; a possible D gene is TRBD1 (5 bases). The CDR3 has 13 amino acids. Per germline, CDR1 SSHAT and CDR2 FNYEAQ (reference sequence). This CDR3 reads CASSLQDTGELFF. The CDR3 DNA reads TGTGCTAGCAGCTTACAGGACACCGGGGAGCTGTTTTTT. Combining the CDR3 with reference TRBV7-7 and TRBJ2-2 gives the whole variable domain GAGVSQSPRYKVTKRGQDVTLRCDPISSHATLYWYQQALGQGPEFLTYFNYEAQPDKSGLPSDRFSAERPEGSISTLTIQRTEQRDSAMYRCASSLQDTGELFFGEGSRLTVL.

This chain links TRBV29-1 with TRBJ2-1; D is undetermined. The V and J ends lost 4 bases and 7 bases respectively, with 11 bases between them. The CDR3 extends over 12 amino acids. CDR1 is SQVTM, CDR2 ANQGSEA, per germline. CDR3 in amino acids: CSVGFGRNEQFF. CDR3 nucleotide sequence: TGCAGCGTTGGATTTGGGCGGAATGAGCAGTTCTTC.

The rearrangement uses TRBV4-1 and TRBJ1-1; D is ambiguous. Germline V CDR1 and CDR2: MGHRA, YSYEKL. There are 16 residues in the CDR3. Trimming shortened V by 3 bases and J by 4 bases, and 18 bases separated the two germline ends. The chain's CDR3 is CASSHSVNPASTEAFF. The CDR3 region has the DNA TGCGCCAGCAGCCACTCGGTAAATCCGGCCTCCACTGAAGCTTTCTTT.

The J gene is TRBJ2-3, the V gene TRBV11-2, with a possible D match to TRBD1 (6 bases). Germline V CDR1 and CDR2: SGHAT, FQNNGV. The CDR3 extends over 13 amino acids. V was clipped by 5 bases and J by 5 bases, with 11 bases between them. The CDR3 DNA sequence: TGTGCCAGCAGCACCGGACAGAGAGATACGCAGTATTTT. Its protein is CASSTGQRDTQYF.

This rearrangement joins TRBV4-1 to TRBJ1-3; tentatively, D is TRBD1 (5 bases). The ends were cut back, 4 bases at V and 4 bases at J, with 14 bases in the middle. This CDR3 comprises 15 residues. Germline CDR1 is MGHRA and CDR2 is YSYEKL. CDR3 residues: CASSRSGAEGNTIYF. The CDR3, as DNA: TGCGCCAGCAGCCGGTCCGGGGCTGAAGGAAACACCATATATTTT.

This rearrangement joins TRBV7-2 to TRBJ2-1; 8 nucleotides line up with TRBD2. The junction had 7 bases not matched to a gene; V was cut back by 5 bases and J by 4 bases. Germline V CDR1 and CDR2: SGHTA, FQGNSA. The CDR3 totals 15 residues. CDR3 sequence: CASSQEGLVYNEQFF. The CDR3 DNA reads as TGTGCCAGCAGCCAAGAGGGACTAGTTTACAATGAGCAGTTCTTC.

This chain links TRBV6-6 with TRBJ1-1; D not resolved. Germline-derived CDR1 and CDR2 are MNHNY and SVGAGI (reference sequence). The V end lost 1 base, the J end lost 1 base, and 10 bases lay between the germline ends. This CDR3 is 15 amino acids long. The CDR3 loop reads CASSYYGPSNTEAFF. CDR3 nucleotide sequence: TGTGCCAGCAGTTACTACGGCCCCTCGAACACTGAAGCTTTCTTT.

The CDR3 nucleotides read TGTGCCAGCAGCTTAGGACTAGCGGGAGTCTTTGAGCAGTTCTTC. Translating gives CASSLGLAGVFEQFF. This chain uses TRBV7-2 with TRBJ2-1; 12 bases align to TRBD2. The J segment lost 9 bases and the V segment lost 1 base, leaving 4 bases of the junction unmatched. The CDR3 totals 15 residues. The V gene's germline CDR1 is SGHTA and CDR2 FQGNSA.

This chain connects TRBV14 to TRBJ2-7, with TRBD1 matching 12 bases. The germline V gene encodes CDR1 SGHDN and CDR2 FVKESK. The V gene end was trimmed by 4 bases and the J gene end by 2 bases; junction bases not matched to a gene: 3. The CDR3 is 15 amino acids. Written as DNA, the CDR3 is TGTGCCAGCAGCCCTTGGGACAGGGGGCCCTACGAGCAGTACTTC. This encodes CASSPWDRGPYEQYF.

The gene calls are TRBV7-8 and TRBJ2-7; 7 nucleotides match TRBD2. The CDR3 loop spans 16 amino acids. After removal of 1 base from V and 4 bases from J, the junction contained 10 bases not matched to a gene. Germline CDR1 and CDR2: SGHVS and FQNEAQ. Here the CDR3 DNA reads TGTGCCAGCAGCTTAGTTCTAGCTAGCGGACCTTACGAGCAGTACTTC. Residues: CASSLVLASGPYEQYF. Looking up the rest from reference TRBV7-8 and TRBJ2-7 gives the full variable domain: GAGVSQSPRYKVAKRGQDVALRCDPISGHVSLFWYQQALGQGPEFLTYFQNEAQLDKSGLPSDRFFAERPEGSVSTLKIQRTQQEDSAVYLCASSLVLASGPYEQYFGPGTRLTVT.

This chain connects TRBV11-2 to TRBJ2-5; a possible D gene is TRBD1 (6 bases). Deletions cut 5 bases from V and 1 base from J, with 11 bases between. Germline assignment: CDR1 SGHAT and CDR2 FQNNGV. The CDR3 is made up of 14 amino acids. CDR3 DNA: TGTGCCAGCAGCCCCACAGGGATCCAAGAGACCCAGTACTTC. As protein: CASSPTGIQETQYF.

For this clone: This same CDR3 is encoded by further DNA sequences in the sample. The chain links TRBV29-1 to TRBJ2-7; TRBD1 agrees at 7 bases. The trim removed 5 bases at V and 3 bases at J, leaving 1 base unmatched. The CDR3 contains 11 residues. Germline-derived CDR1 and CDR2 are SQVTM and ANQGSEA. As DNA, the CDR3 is TGCAGCGTTAGGACAGGCTACGAGCAGTACTTC. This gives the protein CSVRTGYEQYF.

The CDR3 DNA is TGCGCCAGCAGCCTACGGACAGGGGGCCAGCGGGTGCTCTACAATGAGCAGTTCTTC. It is translated as CASSLRTGGQRVLYNEQFF. The rearrangement uses TRBV5-1 and TRBJ2-1; 11 bases fit TRBD1. CDR3 length: 19 amino acids. Looked up from germline, CDR1 is SGHRS and CDR2 is YFSETQ. The ends lost 4 bases at V and 3 bases at J; junction bases unmatched: 15.

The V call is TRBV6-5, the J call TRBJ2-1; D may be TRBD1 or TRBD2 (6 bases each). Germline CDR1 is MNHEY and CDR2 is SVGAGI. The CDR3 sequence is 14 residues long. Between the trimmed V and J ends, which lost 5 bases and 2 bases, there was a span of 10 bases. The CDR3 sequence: CASSRGTPYNEQFF. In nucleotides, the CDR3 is TGTGCCAGCAGTCGCGGGACACCCTACAATGAGCAGTTCTTC.

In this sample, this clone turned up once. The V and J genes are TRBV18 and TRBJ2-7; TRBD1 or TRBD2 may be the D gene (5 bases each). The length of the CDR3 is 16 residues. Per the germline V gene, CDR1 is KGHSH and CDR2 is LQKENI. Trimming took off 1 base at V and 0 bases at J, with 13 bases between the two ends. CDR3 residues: CASSPLPGTSSYEQYF. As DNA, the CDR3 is TGTGCCAGCTCACCACTTCCAGGGACGAGCTCCTACGAGCAGTACTTC.

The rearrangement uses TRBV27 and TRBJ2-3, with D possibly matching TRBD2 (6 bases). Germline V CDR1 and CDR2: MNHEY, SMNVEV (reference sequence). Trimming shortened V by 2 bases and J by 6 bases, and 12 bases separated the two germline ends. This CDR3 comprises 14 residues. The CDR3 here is CASSLGGPPDTQYF. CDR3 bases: TGTGCCAGCAGTTTAGGAGGGCCCCCGGATACGCAGTATTTT.

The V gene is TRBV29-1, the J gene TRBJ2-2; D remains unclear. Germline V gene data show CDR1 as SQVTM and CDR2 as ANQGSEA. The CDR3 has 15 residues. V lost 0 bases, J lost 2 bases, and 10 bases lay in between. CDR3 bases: TGCAGCGTTGAAGAGGGCGCCGTTAACACCGGGGAGCTGTTTTTT. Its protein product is CSVEEGAVNTGELFF.

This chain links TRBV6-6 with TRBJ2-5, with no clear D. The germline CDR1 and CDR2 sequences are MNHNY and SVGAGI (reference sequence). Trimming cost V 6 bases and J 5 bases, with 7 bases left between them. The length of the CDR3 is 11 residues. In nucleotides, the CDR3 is TGTGCCAGCAGCGGCCTGGAGACCCAGTACTTC. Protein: CASSGLETQYF.

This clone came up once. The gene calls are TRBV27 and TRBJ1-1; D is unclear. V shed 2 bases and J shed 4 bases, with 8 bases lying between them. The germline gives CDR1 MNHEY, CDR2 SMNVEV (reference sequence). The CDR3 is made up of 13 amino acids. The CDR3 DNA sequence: TGTGCCAGCAGTTTAACCTTTGGCACTGAAGCTTTCTTT. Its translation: CASSLTFGTEAFF.